This TCR beta chain was sequenced in a study of cytomegalovirus exposure and HLA in healthy donors. Points from the study as a whole: Published work reported that the classifier diagnosed cytomegalovirus status with high specificity and sensitivity.

Method: immunoSEQ multiplex PCR; TCRdb's copy keeps in-frame clones and lacks some. The sample carries tens of thousands of clones, approximately 94% recorded once. As for this clone: Its antigen is currently unknown.

Input material: PBMCs. This sequence was found in a woman aged 18-29 years in good health and CMV-seronegative.

The CDR3 DNA reads TGTGCCAGCAGACAGGGAGGGGACACCGGGGAGCTGTTTTTT. Translating it yields CASRQGGDTGELFF. V is TRBV6-4 and J is TRBJ2-2, with D tentatively TRBD2 (7 bases). The CDR3 consists of 14 residues. V lost 6 bases to trimming and J lost 3 bases, with 11 bases between them. CDR1 MRHNA and CDR2 SNTAGT come from the germline V gene.